This T cell receptor beta chain was documented in a study of T cells after yellow fever vaccination. Broader study findings: Reappearance after the booster was observed for most primary-vaccination clones (roughly 96% CD4, less than 90% CD8). It was a small share of clonotypes that appeared in both CD4 and CD8 compartments.

This clonotype has a count of ten or more. MiXCR was run by TCRdb on the 5' RACE reads, yielding one entry per CDR3 protein. The table includes about 58,000 distinct CDR3 sequences, approximately 6.1% detected once. Sequenced here: PBMCs, either bulk or a sorted T-cell subset (CD4+, CD8+, memory, or dextramer-sorted; not recorded which), sampled on the day of the yellow fever booster vaccination. This clonotype was obtained from a man aged 18 to 30 who received the YFV17D yellow fever vaccine.

As DNA, the CDR3 is TGTGCCAGCAGTTACAGGGGCTACGAGCAGTACTTC. It yields the protein CASSYRGYEQYF. The chain recombines TRBV6-6 with TRBJ2-7; TRBD1 is a possible D gene (5 bases). The CDR3 length is 12 residues. V lost 2 bases to trimming and J lost 3 bases, with 5 bases between them. Looked up from germline, CDR1 is MNHNY and CDR2 is SVGAGI (reference sequence).